What follows is one T cell receptor (beta chain) and its context. This sample is part of a study of radiation and T cells in renal cell carcinoma. Data came from immunoSEQ multiplex PCR; TCRdb stores just in-frame clones and leaves some out. Of 100,000 to 150,000 clones listed, roughly 80% were seen once; the top ten hold less than 3.5%. The time point is: baseline pretreatment blood. As for treatment: 15 Gy SBRT to primary tumor, nephrectomy 4 weeks later. The sequence was collected from a woman between 55 and 75 years old with renal cell carcinoma. This specimen was blood, taken from a patient whose treatment included radiotherapy and nephrectomy.

This CDR3 is CASSHWGTYEQYF. The CDR3 nucleotides read TGTGCCAGCAGCCACTGGGGGACCTACGAGCAGTACTTC. The genes are TRBV9 and TRBJ2-7; possibly TRBD1 or TRBD2 for D (5 bases each). Trimming removed 4 bases from V and 2 bases from J, with 10 bases in between. Germline V gives CDR1 SGDLS, CDR2 YYNGEE. The CDR3 contains 13 residues.